This T cell receptor (beta chain) originates from a study of tumor and adjacent non-tumor tissue in lung cancer. Note on this clonotype: An end of the junction does not agree with germline; a read error may underlie this.

The template was RNA from unsorted bulk tissue. The CDR3 contains 13 residues. Germline assignment: CDR1 MNHEY and CDR2 SVGAGI. The library came from three nested PCR rounds adapted from ARM-PCR protocols. TCRdb passed the multiplex PCR reads through MiXCR, listing each CDR3 protein once. The sample carries more than 85,000 distinct CDR3 sequences, roughly three fifths recorded once. The J gene is TRBJ2-7, the V gene TRBV6-5; TRBD1 is a possible D gene (5 bases). Sequencing input: lung tumor tissue. The receptor's source is a man aged 65 to 79 with non-small cell lung cancer. The CDR3 DNA sequence: TGTGCCAGCAGACCGTTAGGGGCCTACAAGCAGTACTTC. Amino acids: CASRPLGAYKQYF.